This T cell receptor (beta chain) stems from a study of OX40 agonist ivuxolimab in advanced cancers. For the study at large: Two cutaneous melanoma patients and one hepatocellular carcinoma patient, three in all, had partial responses.

Measured with immunoSEQ multiplex PCR; TCRdb has only the in-frame clones, and not every one. The sample lists more than 45,000 clones, 83% occurring once. This sequence originates from an adult with an advanced solid tumor such as melanoma, head and neck, liver or kidney cancer. Sequencing was performed on CD4+ or CD8+ T cells sorted from blood, taken in a trial of the OX40 agonist ivuxolimab.

This chain's CDR3 is CASSLVGSPHPGGTDTQYF. In DNA, the CDR3 is TGTGCCAGCAGCTTAGTAGGATCTCCCCACCCTGGGGGCACAGATACGCAGTATTTT. The chain is built from TRBV7-2 and TRBJ2-3; no clear D gene. Trimming left V 1 base short and J 1 base short, with 21 bases between. There are 19 residues in the CDR3. Germline V gene data show CDR1 as SGHTA and CDR2 as FQGNSA.